Here is one TCR beta chain with its context. The data are from a study of blood T cell repertoires in COVID-19. Trimming at V came to 3 bases and at J to 3 bases, leaving 6 bases not matched to a gene. This CDR3 has 15 residues. Germline values: CDR1 DFQATT, CDR2 SNEGSKA (reference sequence). As handled by the study authors: Scientists estimated how many nucleated cells there were by amplifying reference gene primers. The table came from immunoSEQ multiplex PCR; TCRdb's copy has only in-frame clones and leaves some out. V, J and clone size are those of that table, while D and trimming were read from the DNA. The sample yields around 65,000 clones, 65% to 85% seen once.

The rearrangement joins TRBV20-1 to TRBJ2-3; TRBD2 matches at 10 bases. The sample consisted of peripheral blood. This TCR was sampled from a human donor in a cohort sampled during active COVID-19. This CDR3 is CSASAASGGTDTQYF. CDR3 coding DNA: TGCAGTGCTAGTGCGGCTAGCGGGGGAACAGATACGCAGTATTTT.